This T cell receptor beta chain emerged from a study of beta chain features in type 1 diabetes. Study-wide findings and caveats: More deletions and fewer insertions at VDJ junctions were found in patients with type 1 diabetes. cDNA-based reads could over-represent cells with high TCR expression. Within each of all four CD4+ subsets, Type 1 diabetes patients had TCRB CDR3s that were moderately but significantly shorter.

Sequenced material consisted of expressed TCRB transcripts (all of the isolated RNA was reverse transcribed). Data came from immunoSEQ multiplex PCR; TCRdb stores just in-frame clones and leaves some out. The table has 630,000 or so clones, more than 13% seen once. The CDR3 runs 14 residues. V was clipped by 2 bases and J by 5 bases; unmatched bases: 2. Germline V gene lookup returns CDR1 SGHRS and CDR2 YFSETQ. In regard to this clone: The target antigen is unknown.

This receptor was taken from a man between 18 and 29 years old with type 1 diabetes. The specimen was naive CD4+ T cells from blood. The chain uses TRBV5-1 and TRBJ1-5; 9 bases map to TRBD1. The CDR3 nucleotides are TGCGCCAGCAGCTTACGGACAGGGGATCAGCCCCAGCATTTT. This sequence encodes CASSLRTGDQPQHF.